This T cell receptor beta chain came from a study of cytomegalovirus exposure and HLA in healthy donors (dated by TCRdb to between 2016 and 2019). Regarding the complete study: An earlier analysis of some 550 of the donors reported roughly 300 Gb of sequence data and roughly 100 million unique TCR beta sequences from about 200 million T cells. In an earlier analysis of 500 to 650 of the donors, high-throughput TCR beta sequencing was used to judge whether each TCR beta V gene segment behaved as functional or pseudogenic. Rather than using new phenotypic data, the later analysis identified candidate immune exposures from TCR beta sequences and from how often those sequences occurred across donors. Four to six DR-DQ haplotypes were handled as single units for association and clustering because linkage in the cohort was strong. Donor age, sex, ethnicity and CMV serostatus were compiled alongside the repertoire data. The study used immunosequencing to profile the T cell repertoires of several hundred subjects and linked those repertoires to cytomegalovirus serostatus. Along with the roughly 670-subject first cohort, a separate validation cohort of over a hundred different subjects was used. A later genetic analysis took genome-wide SNP genotypes for about three fifths of the 666 donors and used that subset as a discovery cohort. Among the approximately 430 genotyped donors, around 81% belonged to the genetic ancestry cluster associated with self-reported Caucasian donors. An early release covering roughly 580 HLA-typed donors comprised 250 to 350 gigabases of sequencing data and tens of millions of unique TCR sequences. The aim of the study was to test whether cataloging public T cell receptors could identify signatures of past pathogen exposure. All discovery cohort repertoires had been generated using a single sequencing platform. Among some 400 genotyped donors of the cohort, an average of roughly 230,000 unique TCR beta nucleotide sequences was sequenced per donor, of which approximately 18% were non-productive. A later analysis re-analyzed previously published TCR beta repertoires from 550 to 700 donors and added high-resolution HLA genotyping to study TCR occurrence patterns. The study combined high-throughput TCR immunosequencing, statistical association of individual TCRs with disease status, and machine learning to predict cytomegalovirus infection status. Class I and class II HLA loci were covered by the typing at four-digit resolution. The number of donors typed differed by locus, with 629-630 for A, B, C, DRB1 and DQB1, about 500 for DQA1, nearly 610 for DPA1, and around 460 for DPB1.

The cohort comprised around 700 healthy bone marrow donors. At the time of sampling, every cohort member was nominally healthy, though immune exposures that went unrecorded were likely present. The donor was CMV seronegative and was included in the group of a few hundred seronegative cohort members. Each donor provided a peripheral blood sample, and peripheral blood mononuclear cells were used for TCR beta sequencing. Genomic DNA extraction from the blood cell samples was performed with the Qiagen DNeasy Blood Extraction Kit. CDR1 and CDR2 are read off the germline V gene as SGHTA and FQGNSA. The CDR3 contains 15 residues, cysteine and phenylalanine counted. Only the CDR3 part of the read is kept: 45 bases, read in frame from the first base. A distance of 11 bases separates the germline ends of V and J, which lose 3 bases and 2 bases respectively. Note on this clone: Its antigen is unknown. No per-base quality is available; no much larger clone lies one base away.

Library preparation used the immunoSEQ multiplex PCR assay. A mixture of 60 forward primers for TCR Vbeta segments and 13 reverse primers for TCR Jbeta segments was used in the multiplex PCR. Amplification of the CDR3 region of rearranged TCR beta genes was performed with a multiplex PCR assay on genomic DNA. On the Illumina HiSeq System, the amplified TCR beta libraries were sequenced as 87-base-pair reads. Per the source publication's procedure: A later analysis tallied around 80 million unique TCR beta chains across the 666 repertoires, and about 12 million of those chains were shared by two or more donors. To remove PCR and sequencing errors, raw reads were error-corrected and collapsed into unique sequences using a nearest-neighbor algorithm that merged closely related sequences. CDR3 sequences were aligned to IMGT reference sequences to assign V, D and J gene segments. For a sequence to be retained, a match of at least six nucleotides was required to both a V gene segment and a J gene segment. Rearrangements were classified as productive when the CDR3 lacked stop codons and remained in frame with V and J, and all other rearrangements were classified as non-productive. CDR3 was defined according to IMGT convention as the region running from the second conserved V-encoded cysteine to the conserved J-encoded phenylalanine. In an earlier analysis of more than 550 of the donors, sequences lacking an unambiguous match to a single V gene segment were excluded. An earlier analysis of almost 600 of the donors classified V segments as functional when productive rearrangements were above 56.7% and as segregating when the standard deviation between donors was above 5%. A statistical classification framework was built for diagnosing cytomegalovirus status from the catalog of TCR beta chain sequences. V and J gene assignment, in a later analysis, came from comparing TCR nucleotide sequences with IMGT/GENE-DB human TR gene sequences. A later analysis assigned CDR3 sequences and most-parsimonious VDJ recombination scenarios with the TCRdist pipeline. In a later analysis, every TCR beta chain was defined by the combination of its CDR3 amino acid sequence and its V-gene family, and reads without a unique V-gene family were dropped. As a way to deal with suspected cross-contamination and a sequencing artifact, a later analysis dropped hundreds of nucleotide sequences that were highly shared and had low generation probability. For each public chain, a later analysis derived a clonal expansion index from normalized ranks of inferred template counts within each repertoire. In a later analysis, generation probabilities were computed with a VDJ recombination model fitted to out-of-frame rearrangements, and the resulting probabilities were checked against IGoR. A later analysis scored TCR-TCR, TCR-HLA and TCR-CMV co-occurrence with hypergeometric tests, applying a repertoire-size bias correction to TCR pairs. To estimate false discovery rates, a later analysis permuted the HLA or CMV assignments 20 times. In a later analysis, co-occurring TCRs were grouped using DBSCAN, and TCRdist sequence similarity was added for clustering within HLA-allele-positive subsets. For co-occurrence clustering, repertoires with fewer than 30,000 or more than 120,000 public chains were excluded, along with five repertoires with anomalous nucleotide sharing. TCRdb limited this immuneACCESS table to in-frame rearrangements with V and J called. A share of clones is missing; checked studies link under half to unresolved V genes, and the rest is unexplained. That table supplies the V and J calls and clone size; D and trimming were determined from the DNA. Within this sample are around 140,000 clones, with roughly 10% of them counted one time only. 1.8% of the sample belongs to the ten largest clones.

Results the study describes overall, beyond this receptor: V-gene and J-gene trimming of TCR beta chains was associated with a missense DCLRE1C variant in a later genetic analysis, and the association was replicated in an independent cohort. When HLA alleles, especially DR and DQ, strongly co-occurred, TCR associations were difficult to assign to individual alleles. HLA typing was unavailable for some donors at each locus, so association tests used only the typed subset. A further reported finding was that TCR beta sequences accurately predicted the HLA-A and HLA-B alleles for most subjects in the first cohort. Some IMGT-functional V segments, including TRBV6-2 and TRBV6-3, could not be distinguished by the 87-base-pair reads and were therefore excluded. In an earlier analysis of around 600 of the donors, most TCR beta V segments appeared in productive rearrangements about 87% or about 30% of the time, broadly matching IMGT annotations. A later genetic analysis reported fewer N-insertions in productive TCRs among donors in an Asian-associated ancestry cluster than the roughly 670-donor mean. The earlier analysis of 587 of the donors excluded roughly 16 rarely observed V segments, including chromosome 9 orphons, because counts were too low. Compared with equally common non-associated chains, HLA-associated TCR beta chains in a later analysis were more clonally expanded and had lower generation probabilities. While some public TCRs were present in many individuals, most TCR sequences turned up only very rarely across donors. The authors suggested that the approach could potentially be extended to other disease states and immunological phenotypes. In a later analysis, several top co-occurrence clusters were reported to appear linked to parvovirus B19, influenza, CMV and Epstein-Barr virus. A few of the identified cytomegalovirus-associated TCR beta chains were confirmed in vitro to be specific for cytomegalovirus antigens. A later analysis found that most CMV-associated TCR beta chains appeared HLA-restricted, with HLA associations seemingly driven largely by CMV exposure. Linkage disequilibrium might explain the correlated functional status among segregating V segments, but an unknown experimental factor could not be excluded. A later analysis associated some 17,000 TCR beta sequences with specific HLA alleles at a false discovery rate of 0.05. A cluster of highly shared sequence variants was judged likely to represent a technical artifact of the sequencing pipeline. According to a later analysis, TCR association rates differed among HLA loci, with DRB1 alleles showing the most associated TCRs and HLA-C alleles showing the fewest. Presence/absence analyses assumed roughly uniform sequencing depth across donors, an assumption that may not hold. In this cohort, only TCR beta chains were sequenced, and detectable features were limited by the absence of alpha or paired-chain data. Cytomegalovirus status was reported to be diagnosed by the classifier with high specificity and sensitivity in both the original and validation cohorts. A total of roughly 160 TCR beta chains were listed by the study as associated with cytomegalovirus. For the cohort, immune exposure information was limited to CMV serostatus.

In this chain, TRBV7-2 is recombined with TRBJ1-3; TRBD1 is possibly the D segment (5 matching bases). Sequenced: PBMCs. The TCR comes from a middle-aged man in good health and CMV-seronegative. Here is the DNA: TGTGCCAGCAGCTTTCAGCAGGGTGCTGGAAACACCATATATTTT. It codes for CASSFQQGAGNTIYF.